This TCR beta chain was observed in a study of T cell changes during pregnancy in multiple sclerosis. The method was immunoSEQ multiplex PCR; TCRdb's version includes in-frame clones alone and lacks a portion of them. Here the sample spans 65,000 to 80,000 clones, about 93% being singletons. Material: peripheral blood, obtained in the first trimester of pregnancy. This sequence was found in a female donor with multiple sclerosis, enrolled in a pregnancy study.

The CDR3 DNA reads as TGCAGCGTTGTTACCCGGACTGAAGCTTTCTTT. Its translation: CSVVTRTEAFF. V gene TRBV29-1 combines with J gene TRBJ1-1; D not certain. CDR1 and CDR2 from the germline V gene are SQVTM and ANQGSEA. The CDR3 contains 11 residues. Between the trimmed V and J ends, which lost 4 bases and 5 bases, there was a span of 8 bases.